Sequencing of this TCR beta chain was carried out in a study of patients and donors after allogeneic stem cell transplantation. On this clonotype: Germline is not matched at one junction end, which may reflect a read error.

TCRdb recomputed calls from the RT-PCR reads with MiXCR, one row per CDR3 protein. The sample has over 400,000 distinct CDR3 sequences, around 15% seen once. This clonotype was obtained from a human donor who was either an allogeneic HSCT recipient or a stem cell or donor lymphocyte infusion donor (not recorded which). It is not recorded whose cells these are; they may come from a transplant donor. Sequencing input: blood, either unsorted or a sorted T cell fraction (not recorded which).

This CDR3 is CVSSQVFTRNEQYF. The CDR3 DNA reads as TGCGTCAGCAGCCAAGTTTTCACCCGGAACGAGCAGTACTTC. The chain joins TRBV4-1 to TRBJ2-7; D remains unclear. This CDR3 is 14 amino acids long. Germline loops: CDR1 MGHRA, CDR2 YSYEKL.